A single sample gave rise to the 10 T cell receptor beta chains below, sequenced in a study of patients and donors after allogeneic stem cell transplantation (dated by TCRdb to the early 2020s). Library method: RT-PCR. The sequencer listed for this sample is NextSeq 550. The raw public data were reprocessed by TCRdb itself: fastp quality trimming at Q25, MiXCR clonotype calling, in-frame beta chains only. Here each entry gathers all rows of one CDR3 protein and keeps the most common genes and DNA. The sample table lists 150,000 to 200,000 distinct CDR3 sequences, around 28% of them with a count of one. Roughly 3.2% of the sample is held by the ten biggest clonotypes. The sample consisted of blood, either unsorted or a sorted T cell fraction (not recorded which). All receptors derive from a human donor who was either an allogeneic HSCT recipient or a stem cell or donor lymphocyte infusion donor (not recorded which). It is not recorded whose cells these are; they may come from a transplant donor.

The chain is built from TRBV12-3 or TRBV12-4 and TRBJ2-3; 8 positions match TRBD1. The CDR3 is made up of 14 amino acids. The V segment lost 6 bases and the J segment 3 bases; nucleotides outside the gene matches: 5. Here the CDR3 DNA reads TGTGCCAGCAGACTACGACAGGGGACAGATACGCAGTATTTT. It yields the protein CASRLRQGTDTQYF.

The chain recombines TRBV7-9 with TRBJ2-1; no definite D call. Looked up from germline, CDR1 is SEHNR and CDR2 is FQNEAQ (reference sequence). The V end was cut by 5 bases, the J end by 12 bases, with 11 bases between. This CDR3 is built from 11 residues. CDR3 region: CASSPGRWQFF. The CDR3 nucleotides read TGTGCCAGCAGCCCCGGTCGGTGGCAGTTCTTC.

V gene TRBV5-1 combines with J gene TRBJ2-3; D unclear. V shed 4 bases and J shed 5 bases, with 14 bases lying between them. The germline gives CDR1 SGHRS, CDR2 YFSETQ. This CDR3 contains 14 residues. The CDR3, as DNA: TGCGCCAGCAGCCAACCCAACGACGGAGATACGCAGTATTTT. Protein sequence: CASSQPNDGDTQYF.

The gene calls are TRBV20-1 and TRBJ2-1; TRBD2 aligns across 10 bases. The CDR3 extends over 15 amino acids. Unmatched junction bases numbered 8, after V lost 0 bases and J lost 9 bases. The germline V gene encodes CDR1 DFQATT and CDR2 SNEGSKA (reference sequence). CDR3 region: CSARDKASGRTEQFF. CDR3 nucleotides: TGCAGTGCTAGAGATAAGGCTAGCGGGAGAACTGAGCAGTTCTTC.

In its sample, this clonotype was seen once. V gene TRBV29-1 combines with J gene TRBJ1-1; D ambiguous. CDR1 and CDR2 (germline): SQVTM, ANQGSEA. V was pared by 0 bases and J by 1 base, with 15 bases between. The CDR3 covers 16 residues. The DNA of the CDR3 is TGCAGCGTTGAAGACTGGCACCCGGCGGAGAACACTGAAGCTTTCTTT. The encoded protein is CSVEDWHPAENTEAFF. The full variable domain, completed using reference TRBV29-1 and TRBJ1-1, is SAVISQKPSRDICQRGTSLTIQCQVDSQVTMMFWYRQQPGQSLTLIATANQGSEATYESGFVIDKFPISRPNLTFSTLTVSNMSPEDSSIYLCSVEDWHPAENTEAFFGQGTRLTVV.

This clonotype was picked up many times. The J gene is TRBJ1-1, the V gene TRBV5-1; D may be TRBD1 (5 bases). CDR1 and CDR2 from the germline V gene are SGHRS and YFSETQ. V lost 0 bases to trimming and J lost 4 bases, with 13 bases between them. The CDR3 length is 15 residues. CDR3 coding DNA: TGCGCCAGCAGCTTGGCCGGGCAGGGTGGCACTGAAGCTTTCTTT. Encoded protein: CASSLAGQGGTEAFF.

This clonotype has only a few counts. This sequence joins TRBV12-3 or TRBV12-4 and TRBJ1-1; no firm D call. The germline V and J ends were trimmed by 5 bases and 4 bases, with 11 bases remaining between them. There are 13 residues in the CDR3. This CDR3 is CASSPPFLTEAFF. DNA of the CDR3: TGTGCCAGCAGTCCCCCTTTTCTCACTGAAGCTTTCTTT.

Concerning this clonotype: Just one base apart from a much larger clone, this may be a read error. The chain combines TRBV10-3 with TRBJ1-5; 8 bases map to TRBD1. Germline-derived CDR1 and CDR2 are ENHRY and SYGVKD. There are 15 residues in the CDR3. Written as DNA, the CDR3 is TGTGCCATCGGTGAGTCTGGGACAGGAGATCAGCCCCAGCATTTT. It specifies CAIGESGTGDQPQHF.

This chain links TRBV29-1 with TRBJ2-7; D is unclear. Per the germline V gene, CDR1 is SQVTM and CDR2 is ANQGSEA. Trimming took off 7 bases at V and 1 base at J, with 8 bases between the two ends. This CDR3 spans 11 amino acids. The CDR3 spells CSARTSYEQYF. CDR3 nucleotides: TGCAGCGCCCGAACATCCTACGAGCAGTACTTC.

This chain joins TRBV29-1 and TRBJ2-4; no clear D gene. This CDR3 spans 13 amino acids. Germline CDR1 reads SQVTM; CDR2 reads ANQGSEA. V gave up 4 bases and J gave up 0 bases, with 7 bases separating them. Here the CDR3 reads CSVVELAKNIQYF. The CDR3 DNA follows: TGCAGCGTTGTGGAGCTAGCCAAAAACATTCAGTACTTC.